The rows below give T cell receptor beta chains drawn from one sample of a study of Ad26.COV2.S vaccination and SARS-CoV-2 variants. Using immunoSEQ multiplex PCR, the repertoire was profiled, and TCRdb retains in-frame clones only, with some absent. The sample consists of 380,000 or so clones, about four fifths of them appearing once. The sequenced sample was peripheral blood, obtained in a trial of Ad26.COV2.S vaccine versus placebo. These receptors originate from a person aged 18-65 years who received the Ad26.COV2.S COVID-19 vaccine or a placebo. The CDR3 runs from the conserved cysteine through the conserved F or W. The order of the fields is V gene, J gene, D gene, clone size, CDR3 protein, CDR3 DNA. The D gene is left open where the match is weak. The size field is filled for only some rows; it gives once, few, many or a size class.

V gene: TRBV6-5; J gene: TRBJ1-2; D gene: TRBD1; clone size: NA; CDR3 protein: CASAKQGANGYTF; CDR3 DNA: TGTGCCAGCGCAAAACAGGGGGCCAATGGCTACACCTTC
V gene: TRBV19; J gene: TRBJ1-2; D gene: NA; clone size: NA; CDR3 protein: CACQRAGDGYTF; CDR3 DNA: TGTGCCTGCCAACGGGCGGGGGATGGCTACACCTTC
V gene: TRBV27; J gene: TRBJ1-4; D gene: TRBD1; clone size: NA; CDR3 protein: CASSPSGTGLEKLFF; CDR3 DNA: TGTGCCAGCAGCCCGTCCGGGACAGGGTTAGAAAAACTGTTTTTT
V gene: TRBV7-2; J gene: TRBJ2-2; D gene: NA; clone size: few; CDR3 protein: CASSLRPTPNTGELFF; CDR3 DNA: TGTGCCAGCAGCTTACGACCGACCCCGAACACCGGGGAGCTGTTTTTT
V gene: TRBV6-1; J gene: TRBJ1-1; D gene: NA; clone size: NA; CDR3 protein: CASSEAPREGAPEAFF; CDR3 DNA: TGTGCCAGCAGTGAGGCCCCGAGAGAAGGCGCTCCTGAAGCTTTCTTT
V gene: TRBV19; J gene: TRBJ2-7; D gene: TRBD1; clone size: NA; CDR3 protein: CASSRGQGVHEQYF; CDR3 DNA: TGTGCCAGTAGTAGAGGACAGGGTGTTCACGAGCAGTACTTC
V gene: TRBV5-1; J gene: TRBJ2-2; D gene: TRBD1; clone size: NA; CDR3 protein: CATGTDTNTGELFF; CDR3 DNA: TGCGCCACTGGGACAGACACGAACACCGGGGAGCTGTTTTTT
V gene: TRBV28; J gene: TRBJ1-2; D gene: NA; clone size: NA; CDR3 protein: CASRTGARGYTF; CDR3 DNA: TGTGCCAGCAGGACAGGAGCACGGGGCTACACCTTC
V gene: TRBV4-1; J gene: TRBJ1-2; D gene: NA; clone size: NA; CDR3 protein: CASSQGGDGNYGYTF; CDR3 DNA: TGCGCCAGCAGCCAAGGAGGGGATGGCAACTATGGCTACACCTTC
V gene: TRBV11-3; J gene: TRBJ2-2; D gene: NA; clone size: NA; CDR3 protein: CASSRRQGELFF; CDR3 DNA: TGTGCCAGCAGCCGCCGTCAGGGGGAGCTGTTTTTT
V gene: TRBV9; J gene: TRBJ1-2; D gene: TRBD1; clone size: NA; CDR3 protein: CASSVQGEPNYGYTF; CDR3 DNA: TGTGCCAGCAGCGTCCAGGGGGAACCTAACTATGGCTACACCTTC
V gene: TRBV5-4; J gene: TRBJ1-5; D gene: NA; clone size: NA; CDR3 protein: CASSFGGSGNQPQHF; CDR3 DNA: TGTGCCAGCAGCTTCGGAGGCAGCGGCAATCAGCCCCAGCATTTT
V gene: TRBV7-2; J gene: TRBJ1-4; D gene: NA; clone size: NA; CDR3 protein: CASSLDSYNEKLFF; CDR3 DNA: TGTGCCAGCAGCCTGGACAGCTATAATGAAAAACTGTTTTTT
V gene: TRBV2; J gene: TRBJ2-7; D gene: NA; clone size: NA; CDR3 protein: CASSAYGTRAYEQYF; CDR3 DNA: TGTGCCAGCAGCGCCTACGGGACACGAGCCTACGAGCAGTACTTC
V gene: TRBV7-2; J gene: TRBJ2-7; D gene: NA; clone size: few; CDR3 protein: CASSLVNPYEQYF; CDR3 DNA: TGTGCCAGCAGCTTAGTTAACCCCTACGAGCAGTACTTC
V gene: TRBV13; J gene: TRBJ2-7; D gene: TRBD2; clone size: NA; CDR3 protein: CASSLGRGSYYEQYF; CDR3 DNA: TGTGCCAGCAGCTTAGGTCGCGGGAGTTACTACGAGCAGTACTTC
V gene: TRBV5-1; J gene: TRBJ2-7; D gene: TRBD2; clone size: NA; CDR3 protein: CASSLRTSVDEQYF; CDR3 DNA: TGCGCCAGCAGCTTGAGGACTAGCGTCGACGAGCAGTACTTC
V gene: TRBV2; J gene: TRBJ2-5; D gene: NA; clone size: few; CDR3 protein: CASSEVGLTQYF; CDR3 DNA: TGTGCCAGCAGTGAAGTTGGATTGACCCAGTACTTC
V gene: TRBV6-4; J gene: TRBJ2-1; D gene: NA; clone size: NA; CDR3 protein: CASSEGRGRFF; CDR3 DNA: TGTGCCAGCAGTGAGGGACGAGGACGGTTCTTC
V gene: TRBV9; J gene: TRBJ1-4; D gene: NA; clone size: NA; CDR3 protein: CASSVDWNEKLFF; CDR3 DNA: TGTGCCAGCAGCGTAGATTGGAATGAAAAACTGTTTTTT
V gene: TRBV12-3/TRBV12-4; J gene: TRBJ1-5; D gene: NA; clone size: NA; CDR3 protein: CASQDADGQPQHF; CDR3 DNA: TGTGCCAGCCAGGACGCGGATGGGCAGCCCCAGCATTTT
V gene: TRBV13; J gene: TRBJ2-1; D gene: NA; clone size: NA; CDR3 protein: CASTGQMYNEQFF; CDR3 DNA: TGTGCCAGCACCGGACAGATGTACAATGAGCAGTTCTTC
V gene: TRBV11-2; J gene: TRBJ2-7; D gene: NA; clone size: NA; CDR3 protein: CASSRRRDLGWEQYF; CDR3 DNA: TGTGCCAGCAGCCGCAGAAGGGATCTCGGCTGGGAGCAGTACTTC
V gene: TRBV6-5; J gene: TRBJ1-5; D gene: TRBD1; clone size: NA; CDR3 protein: CASSSGTGPYQPQHF; CDR3 DNA: TGTGCCAGCAGTTCCGGGACAGGGCCCTATCAGCCCCAGCATTTT
V gene: TRBV28; J gene: TRBJ1-1; D gene: NA; clone size: NA; CDR3 protein: CASSLGQRNTEAFF; CDR3 DNA: TGTGCCAGCAGTTTAGGACAGAGGAACACTGAAGCTTTCTTT
V gene: TRBV27; J gene: TRBJ1-2; D gene: NA; clone size: NA; CDR3 protein: CASSHGTGGYTF; CDR3 DNA: TGTGCCAGCAGCCACGGGACGGGGGGCTACACCTTC
V gene: TRBV24-1; J gene: TRBJ1-3; D gene: NA; clone size: NA; CDR3 protein: CATSDLQTGNTIYF; CDR3 DNA: TGTGCCACCAGTGATTTGCAAACTGGAAACACCATATATTTT
V gene: TRBV7-9; J gene: TRBJ2-1; D gene: TRBD2; clone size: few; CDR3 protein: CATPRAGGGNEQFF; CDR3 DNA: TGTGCCACCCCTCGGGCGGGGGGTGGTAATGAGCAGTTCTTC
V gene: TRBV4-2; J gene: TRBJ1-2; D gene: TRBD1; clone size: NA; CDR3 protein: CASSQDLQGAIGYTF; CDR3 DNA: TGTGCCAGCAGCCAAGATTTGCAGGGGGCGATTGGCTACACCTTC
V gene: TRBV18; J gene: TRBJ1-1; D gene: NA; clone size: NA; CDR3 protein: CASSPTARGIEAFF; CDR3 DNA: TGTGCCAGCTCACCCACGGCCAGGGGTATTGAAGCTTTCTTT
V gene: TRBV27; J gene: TRBJ1-2; D gene: NA; clone size: NA; CDR3 protein: CASSLAGNYGYTF; CDR3 DNA: TGTGCCAGCAGTTTAGCAGGGAACTATGGCTACACCTTC
V gene: TRBV9; J gene: TRBJ1-2; D gene: NA; clone size: NA; CDR3 protein: CASSLNRFPNGYTF; CDR3 DNA: TGTGCCAGCAGCTTAAACCGGTTCCCTAATGGCTACACCTTC
V gene: TRBV7-6; J gene: TRBJ2-3; D gene: NA; clone size: NA; CDR3 protein: CASSFLGAADTQYF; CDR3 DNA: TGTGCCAGCAGCTTCTTGGGGGCAGCAGATACGCAGTATTTT
V gene: TRBV25-1; J gene: TRBJ1-5; D gene: NA; clone size: once; CDR3 protein: CASRLGNQPQHF; CDR3 DNA: TGTGCCAGCAGGTTGGGCAATCAGCCCCAGCATTTT
V gene: TRBV21-1; J gene: TRBJ2-5; D gene: NA; clone size: NA; CDR3 protein: CASSKTKTQYF; CDR3 DNA: TGTGCCAGCAGCAAAACAAAGACCCAGTACTTC
V gene: TRBV5-6; J gene: TRBJ1-2; D gene: NA; clone size: NA; CDR3 protein: CASRRLYGYTF; CDR3 DNA: TGTGCCAGCAGGCGGCTCTATGGCTACACCTTC
V gene: TRBV20-1; J gene: TRBJ1-1; D gene: NA; clone size: NA; CDR3 protein: CSVEFNEAFF; CDR3 DNA: TGCAGTGTTGAATTTAATGAAGCTTTCTTT
V gene: TRBV5-1; J gene: TRBJ2-7; D gene: TRBD1; clone size: NA; CDR3 protein: CASSLGKDRAYEQYF; CDR3 DNA: TGCGCCAGCAGCTTGGGAAAGGACAGGGCCTACGAGCAGTACTTC
V gene: TRBV27; J gene: TRBJ2-7; D gene: NA; clone size: NA; CDR3 protein: CASSLSEGPYEQYF; CDR3 DNA: TGTGCCAGCAGTTTATCCGAGGGGCCCTACGAGCAGTACTTC
V gene: TRBV13; J gene: TRBJ2-7; D gene: NA; clone size: NA; CDR3 protein: CASSSLESSYEQYF; CDR3 DNA: TGTGCCAGCAGCTCGCTCGAGAGCTCCTACGAGCAGTACTTC
V gene: TRBV7-2; J gene: TRBJ2-3; D gene: NA; clone size: few; CDR3 protein: CASSLVGLGGTDTQYF; CDR3 DNA: TGTGCCAGCAGCTTAGTTGGACTCGGAGGGACAGATACGCAGTATTTT
V gene: TRBV7-2; J gene: TRBJ1-5; D gene: NA; clone size: few; CDR3 protein: CASSFQNNQPQHF; CDR3 DNA: TGTGCCAGCAGCTTCCAAAACAATCAGCCCCAGCATTTT
V gene: TRBV11-3; J gene: TRBJ2-5; D gene: NA; clone size: NA; CDR3 protein: CASSLGGSGYYRETQYF; CDR3 DNA: TGTGCCAGCAGCTTAGGAGGTTCGGGGTATTATCGAGAGACCCAGTACTTC
V gene: TRBV10-3; J gene: TRBJ1-2; D gene: NA; clone size: NA; CDR3 protein: CAISGLGHNGYTF; CDR3 DNA: TGTGCCATCAGTGGCCTAGGGCATAATGGCTACACCTTC
V gene: TRBV3-1/TRBV3-2; J gene: TRBJ2-1; D gene: NA; clone size: NA; CDR3 protein: CASRRGRRGTYNEQFF; CDR3 DNA: TGTGCCAGCAGACGAGGGCGGCGAGGGACCTACAATGAGCAGTTCTTC
V gene: TRBV12-3/TRBV12-4; J gene: TRBJ1-5; D gene: NA; clone size: NA; CDR3 protein: CASKGGLGQPQHF; CDR3 DNA: TGTGCCAGCAAGGGGGGGCTGGGGCAGCCCCAGCATTTT
V gene: TRBV7-6; J gene: TRBJ2-2; D gene: TRBD1; clone size: NA; CDR3 protein: CASSLAEGQDTGELFF; CDR3 DNA: TGTGCCAGCAGCTTAGCGGAAGGACAGGACACCGGGGAGCTGTTTTTT
V gene: TRBV3-1/TRBV3-2; J gene: TRBJ1-6; D gene: TRBD1; clone size: NA; CDR3 protein: CASSHPPGQGGSPLHF; CDR3 DNA: TGTGCCAGCAGCCACCCCCCGGGACAGGGCGGGTCACCCCTCCACTTT
V gene: TRBV6-6; J gene: TRBJ1-6; D gene: NA; clone size: NA; CDR3 protein: CASSYGVVLPLHF; CDR3 DNA: TGTGCCAGCAGTTACGGAGTGGTGCTACCCCTCCACTTT
V gene: TRBV11-2; J gene: TRBJ2-3; D gene: TRBD2; clone size: NA; CDR3 protein: CASSLDELAVSTDTQYF; CDR3 DNA: TGTGCCAGCAGCTTAGATGAACTAGCGGTCAGCACAGATACGCAGTATTTT
V gene: TRBV6-2/TRBV6-3; J gene: TRBJ2-7; D gene: NA; clone size: NA; CDR3 protein: CASSYGGPAGEQYF; CDR3 DNA: TGTGCCAGCAGTTACGGGGGGCCTGCCGGGGAGCAGTACTTC
V gene: TRBV9; J gene: TRBJ1-6; D gene: TRBD1; clone size: NA; CDR3 protein: CASSSGGRGSPLHF; CDR3 DNA: TGTGCCAGCAGTTCAGGGGGCAGGGGTTCACCCCTCCACTTT
V gene: TRBV9; J gene: TRBJ1-4; D gene: NA; clone size: NA; CDR3 protein: CASSVYTGEKLFF; CDR3 DNA: TGTGCCAGCAGCGTATACACGGGTGAAAAACTGTTTTTT
V gene: TRBV2; J gene: TRBJ1-2; D gene: NA; clone size: few; CDR3 protein: CASSSPRRKGYTF; CDR3 DNA: TGTGCCAGCAGCTCACCTAGACGAAAAGGCTACACCTTC
V gene: TRBV7-9; J gene: TRBJ1-1; D gene: NA; clone size: NA; CDR3 protein: CASSLEGGGNTEAFF; CDR3 DNA: TGTGCCAGCAGCTTAGAAGGGGGAGGGAACACTGAAGCTTTCTTT